The clone carrying this T cell receptor (beta chain) was seen once. The sample is drawn from a study of PD-L1 blockade in urothelial cancer. For the study at large: Between 0 and 3 chemotherapy regimens preceded treatment for each patient.

Clones were read by immunoSEQ multiplex PCR, and TCRdb kept only the in-frame ones, dropping some. The data show 50,000 or so clones, with about 68% seen just once and roughly 4% held by the top ten. As to time point: pretreatment peripheral blood. Between 1 and 8 samples per patient were obtained, pretreatment and on-treatment. The V segment lost 1 base and the J segment 4 bases; nucleotides outside the gene matches: 3. Germline CDR1 GTSNPN, CDR2 SVGIG (reference sequence). This CDR3 region has 13 residues. The rearrangement uses TRBV30 and TRBJ2-7, with 8 bases identical to TRBD2. Material: PBMCs, obtained around atezolizumab (anti-PD-L1) treatment. The sequence was obtained from a man between 65 and 85 years old with urothelial cancer. CDR3 amino acids: CAWSAGGRYEQYF. CDR3 nucleotide sequence: TGTGCCTGGAGTGCGGGAGGGAGGTACGAGCAGTACTTC.